One and the same sample provided the 26 T cell receptor beta chains below, sequenced in a study of T cells in Graves' hyperthyroidism and ophthalmopathy. It was RNA transcripts that yielded the amplified TCR beta CDR3 regions. The TCR CDR3 was amplified in a first-round RT-PCR using the HTBI primer set. TCRdb ran MiXCR on the multiplex PCR reads and lists one entry per CDR3 protein. The sample has fewer than 400,000 distinct CDR3 sequences; 15% to 18% are singletons. Sequencing was done on a sample of blood. These receptors were collected from a woman younger than 35 with Graves' hyperthyroidism that later progressed to Graves' ophthalmopathy.

This clonotype was found a few times. The chain employs TRBV29-1 and TRBJ2-5; D ambiguous. There are 17 residues in the CDR3. CDR1 is SQVTM, CDR2 ANQGSEA, per germline. V lost 1 base and J 5 bases, leaving 23 bases between the germline ends. CDR3 amino acids: CSVEGSMTGAVRETQYF. CDR3 bases: TGCAGCGTTGAAGGGTCTATGACGGGCGCTGTCAGGGAGACCCAGTACTTC.

This clonotype turned up a few times. V usage is TRBV4-1 and J usage is TRBJ2-1; maybe TRBD2 (6 bases). CDR3 length equals 14 residues. Germline V gene data show CDR1 as MGHRA and CDR2 as YSYEKL. V was clipped by 2 bases and J by 8 bases, with 13 bases between them. CDR3 in DNA: TGCGCCAGCAGCCAACCGACTAGTCTTGATGAGCAGTTCTTC. Translating it yields CASSQPTSLDEQFF.

This clonotype was observed at least ten times. The chain joins TRBV5-1 to TRBJ1-4, with D maybe TRBD1 (5 bases). The CDR3 is 15 amino acids. With 0 bases removed from V and 8 bases from J, the gap between germline ends came to 14 bases. CDR1 and CDR2 from the germline V gene are SGHRS and YFSETQ. The CDR3 DNA follows: TGCGCCAGCAGCTTGGATGGGACCAGCAACGAAAAACTGTTTTTT. Its protein product is CASSLDGTSNEKLFF.

This clonotype was picked up one time. The V call is TRBV19, the J call TRBJ2-5; 7 nucleotides agree with TRBD2. The V gene's germline CDR1 is LNHDA and CDR2 SQIVND (reference sequence). V lost 5 bases, J lost 9 bases, and 9 bases stayed unmatched. The CDR3 loop spans 13 amino acids. The CDR3 DNA follows: TGTGCCAGTAGTGGTCTAGCGGCTGAGGCCCAGTACTTC. Translated, it gives CASSGLAAEAQYF.

V gene TRBV2 combines with J gene TRBJ2-7; 8 bases line up with TRBD1. Germline CDR1 reads SNHLY; CDR2 reads FYNNEI. CDR3 size: 12 residues. Losses at the gene ends were 4 bases for V and 5 bases for J; bases not matched to a gene: 1. As DNA, the CDR3 is TGTGCCAGCAGTGGGACAGGGCACGAGCAGTACTTC. Translation gives CASSGTGHEQYF.

The sample holds a few counts of this clonotype. The rearrangement joins TRBV20-1 to TRBJ1-2; D gene unclear. Per germline, CDR1 DFQATT and CDR2 SNEGSKA (reference sequence). V gave up 6 bases and J gave up 4 bases, with 15 bases separating them. The CDR3 runs to 13 residues. Here the CDR3 DNA reads TGCAGTGCGGACGGCATATACCCCTATGGCTACACCTTC. This sequence encodes CSADGIYPYGYTF.

V gene TRBV27 combines with J gene TRBJ2-4; D unclear. The CDR3 is 15 residues long. V was cut by 5 bases and J by 2 bases, with 13 bases left in between. Germline V gene sequence: CDR1 MNHEY, CDR2 SMNVEV (reference sequence). CDR3 protein: CASSPQTATKNIQYF. The CDR3 DNA is TGTGCCAGCAGTCCCCAGACCGCAACCAAAAACATTCAGTACTTC.

The genes are TRBV19 and TRBJ1-1; 7 bases are shared with TRBD1. With V trimmed by 4 bases and J by 6 bases, 8 bases remained unmatched. CDR3 length equals 14 residues. CDR1 and CDR2 from the germline V gene are LNHDA and SQIVND (reference sequence). The CDR3 DNA reads TGTGCCAGTAGTAACTTTCCCGGGACAGCTGAAGCTTTCTTT. Amino acid sequence: CASSNFPGTAEAFF.

This clonotype was detected a few times. The chain recombines TRBV29-1 with TRBJ2-3, with D perhaps given as TRBD1 or TRBD2 (5 bases each). Trimming shortened V by 5 bases and J by 2 bases, and 17 bases separated the two germline ends. Germline loops: CDR1 SQVTM, CDR2 ANQGSEA. The CDR3 extends over 15 amino acids. The CDR3 DNA reads as TGCAGCGTTTGGGACCGGGCCCCGGCCACAGATACGCAGTATTTT. Its protein is CSVWDRAPATDTQYF.

Ten or more counts support this clonotype. The chain couples TRBV3-1 to TRBJ2-1; D uncertain. This CDR3 is built from 13 residues. Trimming took 0 bases from V and 5 from J, leaving 5 bases between them. Germline V lookup: CDR1 LGHDT, CDR2 YNNKEL (reference sequence). CDR3 DNA sequence: TGTGCCAGCAGCCAAGACGCCAACAATGAGCAGTTCTTC. This translates into CASSQDANNEQFF.

A word on this clonotype: Germline and junction disagree at one end, which may indicate a read error. V is TRBV5-4 and J is TRBJ2-2, with D perhaps assigned TRBD1 or TRBD2 (5 bases each). The CDR3 sequence is 15 residues long. Germline V gene data show CDR1 as SGHNT and CDR2 as YYREEE (reference sequence). The CDR3 loop is CASGLIWDGTGELFF. The CDR3 DNA reads TGTGCCAGCGGCTTGATCTGGGACGGTACCGGGGAGCTGTTTTTT.

At least ten counts were recorded for this clonotype. The V and J genes are TRBV11-2 and TRBJ2-1; D is uncertain. The CDR3 totals 18 residues. Germline V gives CDR1 SGHAT, CDR2 FQNNGV. V was cut by 1 base and J by 3 bases, with 19 bases left in between. The CDR3 nucleotides are TGTGCCAGCAGCTTAGGTCTTCTGCGGAAACAAGTCTACAATGAGCAGTTCTTC. It translates to CASSLGLLRKQVYNEQFF.

Only a few counts were recorded for this clonotype. The chain uses TRBV6-6 and TRBJ1-4; 7 bases map to TRBD1. This CDR3 region has 17 residues. From germline, CDR1 is MNHNY and CDR2 SVGAGI (reference sequence). After removal of 0 bases from V and 4 bases from J, the junction contained 8 bases not matched to a gene. The CDR3 here is CASSYSLIQGGNEKLFF. CDR3 in DNA: TGTGCCAGCAGTTACTCCCTCATCCAGGGGGGTAATGAAAAACTGTTTTTT.

This clonotype was recorded many times. The V gene is TRBV14, the J gene TRBJ2-3; no clear D. The V gene's germline CDR1 is SGHDN and CDR2 FVKESK. CDR3 length equals 18 residues. V lost 3 bases and J lost 0, with 19 bases in between. DNA for the CDR3: TGTGCCAGCAGCCATAACTATCCCGGCGTCGAGAGCACAGATACGCAGTATTTT. Translation: CASSHNYPGVESTDTQYF.

This clonotype occurred many times. The V call is TRBV7-2, the J call TRBJ2-7; D call uncertain. Germline V gene sequence: CDR1 SGHTA, CDR2 FQGNSA. V was shortened by 5 bases and J by 0 bases, with 17 bases between the two germline ends. This CDR3 spans 16 amino acids. The CDR3 is CASSPTLYRSSYEQYF. CDR3 nucleotides: TGTGCCAGCAGCCCAACCCTTTACAGATCCTCCTACGAGCAGTACTTC.

This clonotype showed up just a few times. The V gene is TRBV19, the J gene TRBJ1-4, with 7 bases that match TRBD1. CDR3 size: 15 residues. CDR1 LNHDA and CDR2 SQIVND come from the germline V gene (reference sequence). V lost 2 bases and J lost 8; bases outside the gene matches: 8. The CDR3 region is CASSISSGGNEKLFF. The CDR3 DNA sequence: TGTGCCAGTAGTATATCGTCAGGGGGAAACGAAAAACTGTTTTTT.

The chain uses TRBV15 and TRBJ1-5, with TRBD1 identical over 9 bases. This CDR3 has 14 residues. The J segment lost 1 base and the V segment lost 8 bases, leaving 3 bases of the junction unmatched. Per germline, CDR1 LNHNV and CDR2 YYDKDF (reference sequence). CDR3 in DNA: TGTGCCACCGTCGGGACAGGGAGCAATCAGCCCCAGCATTTT. Translating gives CATVGTGSNQPQHF. Variable domain in full (rest from reference TRBV15 and TRBJ1-5): DAMVIQNPRYQVTQFGKPVTLSCSQTLNHNVMYWYQQKSSQAPKLLFHYYDKDFNNEADTPDNFQSRRPNTSFCFLDIRSPGLGDTAMYLCATVGTGSNQPQHFGDGTRLSIL.

This clonotype came up a few times. The chain has TRBV6-1 and TRBJ1-2; possibly TRBD1 for D (5 bases). Per germline, CDR1 MNHNS and CDR2 SASEGT. V lost 4 bases and J lost 8, with 20 bases in between. The CDR3 covers 15 residues. The CDR3 DNA is TGTGCCAGCAGTGGGTATGGGACCTCGTCCGACGGCTACACCTTC. This translates into CASSGYGTSSDGYTF.

There are many counts of this clonotype. The V gene is TRBV6-2 or TRBV6-3, the J gene TRBJ1-4, with 7 bases fitting TRBD1. The V gene's germline CDR1 is MNHEY and CDR2 SVGEGT. V gave up 0 bases and J gave up 10 bases; unmatched junction bases: 8. CDR3 size: 15 residues. CDR3 residues: CASSYSTQGSGKLFF. CDR3 DNA sequence: TGTGCCAGCAGTTACTCGACACAGGGGAGCGGAAAACTGTTTTTT.

The chain carries TRBV5-1 and TRBJ2-3; TRBD2 might be the D (6 bases). Germline values: CDR1 SGHRS, CDR2 YFSETQ. This CDR3 region has 14 residues. V was clipped by 0 bases and J by 5 bases, with 10 bases between them. This CDR3 reads CASSLVREEDTQYF. The CDR3 DNA is TGCGCCAGCAGCTTGGTTAGGGAGGAAGATACGCAGTATTTT.

This clonotype was seen a handful of times. This clone may be a read error of a much larger clone one base away. The CDR3 carries no conserved terminal phenylalanine or tryptophan, so it likely arises from a read error. The chain couples TRBV27 to TRBJ2-1, with TRBD2 matching 7 bases. Per the germline V gene, CDR1 is MNHEY and CDR2 is SMNVEV (reference sequence). This CDR3 is 16 amino acids long. Unmatched junction bases numbered 12, after V lost 6 bases and J lost 4 bases. CDR3 DNA: TGTGCCAGCAGAACTAGCGCTAATCTCCGGTACAATGAGCAGTTCTCC. This encodes CASRTSANLRYNEQFS.

This clonotype showed up many times. V gene TRBV27 combines with J gene TRBJ1-6; TRBD1 matches at 9 bases. Germline lookup yields CDR1 MNHEY and CDR2 SMNVEV (reference sequence). The CDR3 covers 16 residues. V was pared by 6 bases and J by 8 bases, with 11 bases of the junction left unmatched. In DNA, the CDR3 is TGTGCCAGCAGGATCTCCGGGGGGACAGGGCATTCACCCCTCCACTTT. The encoded protein is CASRISGGTGHSPLHF.

This clonotype has at least ten counts. This rearrangement joins TRBV7-9 to TRBJ2-3; a possible D gene is TRBD1 (6 bases). This CDR3 has 14 amino acids. Per the germline V gene, CDR1 is SEHNR and CDR2 is FQNEAQ (reference sequence). The V gene lost 4 bases and the J gene lost 2 bases, with 10 bases spanning the gap. CDR3: CASSSYRDTDTQYF. In nucleotides, the CDR3 is TGTGCCAGCAGCTCCTACAGGGACACAGATACGCAGTATTTT.

This clonotype showed up many times. The J gene is TRBJ1-1, the V gene TRBV7-2; D is unclear. V was trimmed by 0 bases and J by 6 bases, leaving 14 bases between them. The germline CDR1 and CDR2 sequences are SGHTA and FQGNSA. CDR3 length equals 15 residues. CDR3 amino acids: CASSLAGNIGAEAFF. Here the CDR3 DNA reads TGTGCCAGCAGCTTAGCCGGGAATATTGGGGCTGAAGCTTTCTTT.

This clonotype was counted at least ten times. This chain's CDR3 is CAWSTQGVADTIYF. CDR3 coding DNA: TGTGCCTGGAGTACTCAGGGGGTTGCGGACACCATATATTTT. The genes are TRBV30 and TRBJ1-3, with 7 bases fitting TRBD1. V was pared by 2 bases and J by 8 bases, with 9 bases of the junction left unmatched. Germline V gene data show CDR1 as GTSNPN and CDR2 as SVGIG (reference sequence). The CDR3 extends over 14 amino acids.

The table lists this clonotype with many counts. This chain connects TRBV13 to TRBJ2-2; tentatively, D is TRBD2 (5 bases). This CDR3 is built from 16 residues. Per the germline V gene, CDR1 is PRHDT and CDR2 is FYEKMQ (reference sequence). V was pared by 0 bases and J by 6 bases, with 14 bases between. CDR3 nucleotides: TGTGCCAGCAGCTTAGGGCGGAGGCTAGCTGCCGGGGAGCTGTTTTTT. Translating it yields CASSLGRRLAAGELFF.